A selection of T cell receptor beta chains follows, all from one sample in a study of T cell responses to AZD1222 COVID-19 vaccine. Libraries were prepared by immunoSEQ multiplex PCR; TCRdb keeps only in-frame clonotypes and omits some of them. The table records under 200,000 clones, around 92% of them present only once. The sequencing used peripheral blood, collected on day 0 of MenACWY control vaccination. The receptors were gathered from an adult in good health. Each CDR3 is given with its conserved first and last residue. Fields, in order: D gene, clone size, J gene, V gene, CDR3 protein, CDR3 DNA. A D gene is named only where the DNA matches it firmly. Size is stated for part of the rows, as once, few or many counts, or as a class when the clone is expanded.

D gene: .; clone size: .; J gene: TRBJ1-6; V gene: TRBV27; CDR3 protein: CASSLGRVQSSPLHF; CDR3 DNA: TGTGCCAGCAGTTTAGGGCGGGTTCAGAGTTCACCCCTCCACTTT
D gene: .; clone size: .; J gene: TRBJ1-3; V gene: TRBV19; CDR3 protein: CASSIRSGTGNTIYF; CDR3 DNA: TGTGCCAGTAGTATCCGGAGCGGAACTGGAAACACCATATATTTT
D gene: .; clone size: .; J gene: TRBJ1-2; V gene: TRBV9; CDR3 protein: CASSVAGYYGYTF; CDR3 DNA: TGTGCCAGCAGCGTAGCAGGGTACTATGGCTACACCTTC
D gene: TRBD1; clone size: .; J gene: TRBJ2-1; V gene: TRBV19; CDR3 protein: CASLVRADRGKYNEQFF; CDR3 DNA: TGTGCCAGCTTGGTCAGGGCAGACAGGGGGAAATACAATGAGCAGTTCTTC
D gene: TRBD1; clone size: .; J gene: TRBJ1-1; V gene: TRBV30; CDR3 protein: CAWLTGGLTEAFF; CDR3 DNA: TGTGCCTGGCTGACAGGGGGCTTGACTGAAGCTTTCTTT
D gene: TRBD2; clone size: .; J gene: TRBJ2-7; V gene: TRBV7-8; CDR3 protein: CASSLDGTIPRRPYEQYF; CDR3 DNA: TGTGCCAGCAGCTTAGACGGGACTATCCCCCGAAGACCCTACGAGCAGTACTTC
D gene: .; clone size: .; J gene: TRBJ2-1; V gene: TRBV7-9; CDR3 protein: CASSFVQGGNNEQFF; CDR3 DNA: TGTGCCAGCAGCTTTGTACAGGGTGGTAACAATGAGCAGTTCTTC
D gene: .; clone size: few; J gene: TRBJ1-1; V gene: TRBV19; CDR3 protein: CASSGTVGTEAFF; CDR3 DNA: TGTGCCAGTAGTGGCACAGTAGGCACTGAAGCTTTCTTT
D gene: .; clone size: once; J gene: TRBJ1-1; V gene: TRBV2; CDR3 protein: CASTTSYNLGTEAFF; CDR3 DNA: TGTGCCAGCACCACATCTTACAACCTGGGCACTGAAGCTTTCTTT
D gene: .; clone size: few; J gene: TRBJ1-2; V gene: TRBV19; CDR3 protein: CASSIDQPLRGTDGYTF; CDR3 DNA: TGTGCCAGTAGTATAGATCAACCTCTGAGGGGGACCGATGGCTACACCTTC
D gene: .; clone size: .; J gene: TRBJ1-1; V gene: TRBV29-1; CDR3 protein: CSVVGVGVTEAFF; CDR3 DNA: TGCAGCGTTGTTGGGGTCGGCGTGACTGAAGCTTTCTTT
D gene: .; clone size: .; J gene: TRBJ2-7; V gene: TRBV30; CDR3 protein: CAWGQGGGLYEQYF; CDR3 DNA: TGTGCCTGGGGCCAGGGTGGGGGGCTCTACGAGCAGTACTTC